These 16 T cell receptor beta chains originate from one sample sequenced in a study of T-cell reconstitution after alpha-beta-depleted transplantation in children. Molecular barcoding with unique molecular identifiers was used for the TCRbeta library. TCRdb re-called the PCR reads through MiXCR, storing one row per CDR3 protein. The data hold about a million distinct CDR3 sequences, with 25% to 30% observed a single time. This specimen was PBMCs, mostly from graft donor cells, taken 360 days after TCRalphabeta/CD19-depleted stem cell transplant. The origin of the receptors is a boy younger than two who had a stem cell transplant for SCID, so the T cells may come from the graft donor.

The chain joins TRBV12-3 or TRBV12-4 to TRBJ1-3; the D is unclear. V lost 8 bases to trimming and J lost 0 bases, with 8 bases between them. The CDR3 totals 13 residues. The CDR3 reads CASEVGSGNTIYF. The CDR3 DNA follows: TGTGCCAGCGAGGTGGGCTCTGGAAACACCATATATTTT.

This CDR3 is CSARCPRRSTDTQYF. CDR3 coding DNA: TGCAGTGCTAGATGTCCTAGGCGGAGCACAGATACGCAGTATTTT. This chain joins TRBV20-1 and TRBJ2-3; D gene ambiguous. Germline loops: CDR1 DFQATT, CDR2 SNEGSKA (reference sequence). Trimming stripped 2 bases from V and 0 bases from J, with 12 bases between. The CDR3 extends over 15 amino acids.

The chain joins TRBV12-3 or TRBV12-4 to TRBJ2-5; 8 bases fit TRBD2. This CDR3 is built from 14 residues. Trimming at V came to 5 bases and at J to 5 bases, leaving 7 bases not matched to a gene. CDR3 bases: TGTGCCAGCAGTGATTTTCGGGGGGGGGAGACCCAGTACTTC. Its protein product is CASSDFRGGETQYF.

This clonotype was observed a few times. The chain employs TRBV28 and TRBJ2-1; 8 bases match TRBD2. Trimming took 2 bases from V and 6 from J; bases not matched to a gene: 6. The CDR3 runs to 15 residues. Per the germline V gene, CDR1 is MDHEN and CDR2 is SYDVKM. CDR3 sequence (DNA): TGTGCCAGCAGTTTACTCGACGGGGGGGTCAATGAGCAGTTCTTC. Residues: CASSLLDGGVNEQFF.

This chain connects TRBV24-1 to TRBJ2-1; tentative D call: TRBD1 (5 bases). CDR1 is KGHDR, CDR2 SFDVKD, per germline. Trimming cost V 4 bases and J 4 bases, with 10 bases left between them. The CDR3 is 14 amino acids. CDR3 amino acids: CATSDSRQYNEQFF. CDR3 DNA: TGTGCCACCAGTGACTCTCGACAGTACAATGAGCAGTTCTTC.

This chain joins TRBV6-1 and TRBJ1-1; D is possibly TRBD1 (6 bases). Germline V gene sequence: CDR1 MNHNS, CDR2 SASEGT. The CDR3 sequence is 12 residues long. V was clipped by 8 bases and J by 9 bases, with 16 bases between them. The CDR3 DNA reads as TGTGCCAGCTTCCTAGCCTGGGGGCAAGCTTTCTTT. It is translated as CASFLAWGQAFF.

This clonotype has more than one count but fewer than ten. The V and J genes are TRBV7-7 and TRBJ2-2; 7 nucleotides line up with TRBD2. Unmatched junction bases numbered 1, after V lost 6 bases and J lost 0 bases. CDR1 is SSHAT and CDR2 is FNYEAQ in the germline V gene (reference sequence). CDR3 length: 14 residues. CDR3 in amino acids: CASRLAANTGELFF. CDR3 DNA: TGTGCCAGCAGGCTAGCGGCGAACACCGGGGAGCTGTTTTTT. The whole variable domain, filled in from reference TRBV7-7 and TRBJ2-2, reads GAGVSQSPRYKVTKRGQDVTLRCDPISSHATLYWYQQALGQGPEFLTYFNYEAQPDKSGLPSDRFSAERPEGSISTLTIQRTEQRDSAMYRCASRLAANTGELFFGEGSRLTVL.

Only a few counts were recorded for this clonotype. The rearrangement links TRBV27 to TRBJ2-3; 13 bases agree with TRBD2. V gave up 4 bases and J gave up 4 bases; unmatched junction bases: 5. This CDR3 spans 16 amino acids. In germline, CDR1 is MNHEY, CDR2 SMNVEV (reference sequence). CDR3 sequence (DNA): TGTGCCAGCAGTTCCGGGACTAGCGGGGTCCCAGATACGCAGTATTTT. The encoded protein is CASSSGTSGVPDTQYF.

This clonotype has a handful of counts. The chain recombines TRBV20-1 with TRBJ2-5; 7 bases agree with TRBD1. CDR3 size: 12 residues. Germline CDR1 is DFQATT and CDR2 is SNEGSKA (reference sequence). Unmatched junction bases numbered 6, after V lost 6 bases and J lost 5 bases. The CDR3 is CSADRPAETQYF. CDR3 bases: TGCAGTGCGGACAGGCCGGCGGAGACCCAGTACTTC.

This clonotype was detected a few times. The chain links TRBV18 to TRBJ1-5; D perhaps matches TRBD1 (5 bases). This CDR3 has 16 residues. Germline V lookup: CDR1 KGHSH, CDR2 LQKENI. V was clipped by 3 bases and J by 4 bases, with 16 bases between them. CDR3 coding DNA: TGTGCCAGCTCACCGGACCCGGGACTTTTAAATCAGCCCCAGCATTTT. As protein: CASSPDPGLLNQPQHF.

The table lists this clonotype with a few counts. The rearrangement links TRBV19 to TRBJ1-1; D is unclear. V lost 3 bases to trimming and J lost 6 bases, with 14 bases between them. CDR1 is LNHDA and CDR2 is SQIVND in the germline V gene (reference sequence). The CDR3 runs to 14 residues. CDR3 nucleotide sequence: TGTGCCAGTAGTATTCCGTCGGCGATCCCTGAAGCTTTCTTT. Residues: CASSIPSAIPEAFF.

This clonotype was found a few times. The V call is TRBV7-2, the J call TRBJ2-7; D possibly matches TRBD1 or TRBD2 (6 bases each). Germline CDR1 is SGHTA and CDR2 is FQGNSA. Trimming took off 2 bases at V and 3 bases at J, with 14 bases between the two ends. The CDR3 covers 15 residues. The CDR3 here is CASSLRGGIGYEQYF. CDR3 nucleotide sequence: TGTGCCAGCAGCTTACGAGGGGGGATTGGCTACGAGCAGTACTTC.

This clonotype was observed a handful of times. The chain uses TRBV6-1 and TRBJ2-2, with D perhaps TRBD2 (5 bases). Per the germline V gene, CDR1 is MNHNS and CDR2 is SASEGT. Trimming cost V 7 bases and J 7 bases, with 13 bases left between them. The CDR3 has 13 residues. CDR3 DNA sequence: TGTGCCAGCACCCCTAGCCGTGGCGGGGAGCTGTTTTTT. This codes for CASTPSRGGELFF.

The V gene is TRBV27, the J gene TRBJ2-1; 7 bases are shared with TRBD2. Germline CDR1 reads MNHEY; CDR2 reads SMNVEV (reference sequence). The CDR3 runs 16 residues. V shed 2 bases and J 4 bases; nucleotides not matched to a gene: 8. CDR3 coding DNA: TGTGCCAGCAGTTTAGGACTAGGGTTGGCATACAATGAGCAGTTCTTC. Residues: CASSLGLGLAYNEQFF.

This clonotype has only a few counts. The chain uses TRBV5-1 and TRBJ2-7, with D possibly being TRBD2 (6 bases). V shed 0 bases and J shed 0 bases, with 13 bases lying between them. Germline V lookup: CDR1 SGHRS, CDR2 YFSETQ. The CDR3 runs 16 residues. DNA of the CDR3: TGCGCCAGCAGCTTGGCCGGGGGACTGATCTCCTACGAGCAGTACTTC. Its translation is CASSLAGGLISYEQYF.

This clonotype was counted between two and nine times. This rearrangement joins TRBV7-2 to TRBJ2-5, with TRBD2 matching over 10 bases. The CDR3 loop spans 18 amino acids. Germline CDR1 is SGHTA and CDR2 is FQGNSA. The trim removed 0 bases at V and 1 base at J, leaving 8 bases unmatched. The DNA for the CDR3 is TGTGCCAGCAGCTTAGCGCGTTGGGCTAGCGGGGGCCAAGAGACCCAGTACTTC. This gives the protein CASSLARWASGGQETQYF.